What follows is one T cell receptor beta chain and its context. The antigen is unknown. The sample belongs to a study of PD-1 blockade in classical Hodgkin lymphoma. Data came from immunoSEQ multiplex PCR; TCRdb stores just in-frame clones and leaves some out. The sample includes more than 75,000 clones, approximately 94% of them seen just once. Study-wide findings and caveats: Repertoires differed for reasons still undefined, possibly disease activity or prior therapy.

The V and J ends lost 3 bases and 8 bases respectively, with 15 bases between them. Germline V gene data show CDR1 as SGHDT and CDR2 as YYEEEE. There are 15 residues in the CDR3. The time point: cycle 4 day 1 (C4D1), after five to seven weeks of nivolumab. Following autologous stem cell transplantation, relapse occurred in every patient, and exposure to brentuximab vedotin varied. V usage is TRBV5-6 and J usage is TRBJ2-6; D call uncertain. This sequence originates from a human donor with classical Hodgkin lymphoma. The sequencing used peripheral blood mononuclear cells (PBMCs), collected before the fourth cycle of nivolumab. The chain's CDR3 is CASSSGRRFPNVLTF. Here the CDR3 DNA reads TGTGCCAGCAGCTCCGGCCGAAGGTTCCCCAACGTCCTGACTTTC.